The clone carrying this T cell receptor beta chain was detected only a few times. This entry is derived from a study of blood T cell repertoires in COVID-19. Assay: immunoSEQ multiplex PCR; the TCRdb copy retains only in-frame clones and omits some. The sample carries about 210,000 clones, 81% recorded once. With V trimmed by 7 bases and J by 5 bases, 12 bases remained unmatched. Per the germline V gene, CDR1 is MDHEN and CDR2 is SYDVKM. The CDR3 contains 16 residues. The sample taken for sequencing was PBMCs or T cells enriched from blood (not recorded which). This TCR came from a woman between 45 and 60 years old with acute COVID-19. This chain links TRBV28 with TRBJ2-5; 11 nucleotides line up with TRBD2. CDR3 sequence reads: CASTRRLAGGRETQYF. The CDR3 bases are TGTGCCAGCACCCGGCGGCTAGCGGGGGGCCGGGAGACCCAGTACTTC.